This entry features one T cell receptor beta chain sequence. Clones were sequenced by immunoSEQ multiplex PCR, and TCRdb holds only the in-frame ones, with some missing. This sample yields approximately 40,000 clones, of which around 87% are seen a single time; 3.5% belongs to the top ten. The data originate from a study of T cells in localized non-small cell lung cancer. V lost 3 bases, J lost 12 bases, and 32 bases lay in between. CDR1 and CDR2 from the germline V gene are SGHTA and FQGNSA. This CDR3 spans 18 amino acids. The chain couples TRBV7-2 to TRBJ1-2, with D maybe TRBD1 (5 bases). The source material was peripheral blood, sampled before any cancer treatment. The sequence came from a man between 18 and 49 years old with stage I lung adenocarcinoma. This chain's CDR3 is CASSLSRQTRRGALSDTF. CDR3 in DNA: TGTGCCAGCAGCTTGTCTCGACAGACGAGGCGAGGTGCGTTGAGTGACACCTTC.